This T cell receptor (beta chain) was profiled in a study of blood T cell repertoires in COVID-19. Looking at the study overall: The United States, Italy and Spain provided the acute and convalescent COVID-19 samples.

The CDR3 spans 14 residues. The V gene lost 2 bases and the J gene lost 3 bases, with 9 bases spanning the gap. Germline-derived CDR1 and CDR2 are MNHEY and SMNVEV (reference sequence). Authors' data handling: Reference gene primer amplification gave estimated nucleated cell counts. Libraries were prepared by immunoSEQ multiplex PCR; TCRdb keeps only in-frame clonotypes and omits some of them. The V and J calls and the clone size are those of that table, but D and trimming were determined from the DNA. The table has 55,000 to 90,000 clones, about 90% seen once; the top ten hold around 13%. Sequencing was done on a sample of peripheral blood. The chain carries TRBV27 and TRBJ2-3; a weak D match, TRBD1 (5 bases). This TCR was sampled from a human donor with active COVID-19. The donor label of this sample is uncertain. This CDR3 reads CASSLKGRTDTQYF. For the CDR3, the DNA is TGTGCCAGCAGTTTAAAGGGGCGGACAGATACGCAGTATTTT.